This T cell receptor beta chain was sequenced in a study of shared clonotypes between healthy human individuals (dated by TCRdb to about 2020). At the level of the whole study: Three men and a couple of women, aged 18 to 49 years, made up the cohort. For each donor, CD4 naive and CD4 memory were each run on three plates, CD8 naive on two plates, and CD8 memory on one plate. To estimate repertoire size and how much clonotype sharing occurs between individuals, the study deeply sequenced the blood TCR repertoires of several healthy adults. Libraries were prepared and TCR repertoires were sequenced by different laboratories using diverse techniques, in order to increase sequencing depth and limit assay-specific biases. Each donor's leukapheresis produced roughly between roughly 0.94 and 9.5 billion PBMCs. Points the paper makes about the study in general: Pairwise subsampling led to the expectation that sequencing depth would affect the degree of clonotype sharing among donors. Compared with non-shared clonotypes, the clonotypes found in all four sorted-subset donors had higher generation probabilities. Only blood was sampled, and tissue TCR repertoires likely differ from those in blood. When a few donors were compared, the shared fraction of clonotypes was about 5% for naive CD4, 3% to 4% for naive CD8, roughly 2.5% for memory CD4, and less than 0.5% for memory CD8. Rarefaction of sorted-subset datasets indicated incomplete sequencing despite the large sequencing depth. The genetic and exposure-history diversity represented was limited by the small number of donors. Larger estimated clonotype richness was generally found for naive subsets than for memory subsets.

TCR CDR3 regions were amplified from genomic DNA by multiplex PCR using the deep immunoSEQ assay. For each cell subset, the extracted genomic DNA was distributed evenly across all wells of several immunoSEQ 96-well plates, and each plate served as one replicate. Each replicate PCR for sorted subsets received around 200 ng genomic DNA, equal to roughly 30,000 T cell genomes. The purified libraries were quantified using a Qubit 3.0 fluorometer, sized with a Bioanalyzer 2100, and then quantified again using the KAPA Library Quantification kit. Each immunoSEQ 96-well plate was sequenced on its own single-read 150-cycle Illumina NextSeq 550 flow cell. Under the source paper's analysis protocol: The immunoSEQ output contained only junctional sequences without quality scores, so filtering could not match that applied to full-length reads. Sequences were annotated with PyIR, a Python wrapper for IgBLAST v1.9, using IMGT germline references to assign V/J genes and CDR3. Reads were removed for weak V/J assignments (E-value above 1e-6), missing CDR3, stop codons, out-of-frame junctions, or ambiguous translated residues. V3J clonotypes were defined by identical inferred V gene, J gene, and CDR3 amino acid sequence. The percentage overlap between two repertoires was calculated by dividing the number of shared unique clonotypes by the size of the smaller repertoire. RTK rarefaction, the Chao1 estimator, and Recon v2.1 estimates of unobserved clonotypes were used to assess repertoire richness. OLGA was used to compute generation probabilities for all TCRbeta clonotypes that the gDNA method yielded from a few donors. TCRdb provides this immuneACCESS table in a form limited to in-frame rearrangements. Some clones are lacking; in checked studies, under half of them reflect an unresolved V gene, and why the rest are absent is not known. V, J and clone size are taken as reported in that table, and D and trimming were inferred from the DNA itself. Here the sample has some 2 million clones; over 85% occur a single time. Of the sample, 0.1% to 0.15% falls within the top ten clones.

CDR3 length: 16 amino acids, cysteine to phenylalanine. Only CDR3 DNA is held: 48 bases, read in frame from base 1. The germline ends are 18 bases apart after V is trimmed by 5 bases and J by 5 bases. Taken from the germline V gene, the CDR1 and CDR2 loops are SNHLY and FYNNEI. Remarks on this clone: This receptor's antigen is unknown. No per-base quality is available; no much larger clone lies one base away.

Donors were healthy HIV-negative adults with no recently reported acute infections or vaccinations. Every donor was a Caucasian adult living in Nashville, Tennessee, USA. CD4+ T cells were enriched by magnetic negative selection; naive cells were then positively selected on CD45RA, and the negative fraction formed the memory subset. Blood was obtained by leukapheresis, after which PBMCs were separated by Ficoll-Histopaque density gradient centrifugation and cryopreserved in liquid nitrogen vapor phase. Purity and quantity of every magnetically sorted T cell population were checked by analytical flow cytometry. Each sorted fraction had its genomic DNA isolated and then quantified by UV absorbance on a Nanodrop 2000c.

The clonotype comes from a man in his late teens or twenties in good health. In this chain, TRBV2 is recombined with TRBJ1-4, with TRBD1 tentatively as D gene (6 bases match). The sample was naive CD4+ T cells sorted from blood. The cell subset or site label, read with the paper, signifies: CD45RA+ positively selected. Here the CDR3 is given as CASSPRGGARNEKLFF. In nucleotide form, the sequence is TGTGCCAGCAGTCCCCGGGGGGGGGCCCGCAATGAAAAACTGTTTTTT. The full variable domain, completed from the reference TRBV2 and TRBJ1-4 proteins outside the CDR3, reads EPEVTQTPSHQVTQMGQEVILRCVPISNHLYFYWYRQILGQKVEFLVSFYNNEISEKSEIFDDQFSVERPDGSNFTLKIRSTKLEDSAMYFCASSPRGGARNEKLFFGSGTQLSVL.